The 20 T cell receptor beta chains below all came from one sample that was sequenced in a study of T cell responses to AZD1222 COVID-19 vaccine. Data came from immunoSEQ multiplex PCR; TCRdb stores just in-frame clones and leaves some out. The top ten hold 3.1% of the sample, which has 95,000 to 150,000 clones, 80% to 90% seen once. The sample here was peripheral blood, taken on day 0 of AZD1222 vaccination. Receptors were obtained from an adult in good health.

This rearrangement joins TRBV10-3 to TRBJ2-3, with a tentative D call TRBD1 (6 bases). V lost 2 bases and J lost 8, with 20 bases in between. The CDR3 is made up of 16 amino acids. Germline lookup yields CDR1 ENHRY and CDR2 SYGVKD. The CDR3 loop reads CAISETDSALRGTQYF. In nucleotides, the CDR3 is TGTGCCATCAGTGAGACCGACAGCGCTCTCAGGGGTACGCAGTATTTT.

This rearrangement joins TRBV5-6 to TRBJ2-4; TRBD1 matches 8 bases. The germline CDR1 and CDR2 sequences are SGHDT and YYEEEE. Trimming cost V 4 bases and J 0 bases; bases outside gene matches: 12. The CDR3 loop spans 18 amino acids. In DNA, the CDR3 is TGTGCCAGCAGCCCCGCCCCGGGACAGGCTCTAGCCAAAAACATTCAGTACTTC. Its translation: CASSPAPGQALAKNIQYF. Filled out from reference TRBV5-6 and TRBJ2-4, the complete variable domain reads DAGVTQSPTHLIKTRGQQVTLRCSPKSGHDTVSWYQQALGQGPQFIFQYYEEEERQRGNFPDRFSGHQFPNYSSELNVNALLLGDSALYLCASSPAPGQALAKNIQYFGAGTRLSVL.

This clone has only one observation. The chain's CDR3 is CASSLLRSTGANVLTF. For the CDR3, the DNA is TGTGCCAGCAGTTTATTGAGGAGCACTGGGGCCAACGTCCTGACTTTC. The rearrangement joins TRBV27 to TRBJ2-6; D uncertain. This CDR3 is 16 amino acids long. Trimming took off 1 base at V and 2 bases at J, with 9 bases between the two ends. In germline, CDR1 is MNHEY, CDR2 SMNVEV (reference sequence).

This clone was counted a single time. The chain recombines TRBV4-3 with TRBJ2-5; a weak D match, TRBD2 (6 bases). This CDR3 is built from 16 residues. Trimming removed 4 bases from V and 0 bases from J, with 15 bases in between. Germline V gene lookup returns CDR1 LGHNA and CDR2 YSLEER. In DNA, the CDR3 is TGCGCCAGCAGCCTCCAGGCGGGAATGTACCAAGAGACCCAGTACTTC. This sequence encodes CASSLQAGMYQETQYF.

This CDR3 is CASSHPIGGDYGYTF. Here the CDR3 DNA reads TGTGCCAGCAGCCACCCTATAGGGGGGGACTATGGCTACACCTTC. V is TRBV12-1 and J is TRBJ1-2. TRBV12-1 is noted as a pseudogene. The CDR3 contains 15 residues.

CDR3: CATSAKQGASYEQYF. The CDR3 nucleotides read TGTGCCACCAGTGCCAAACAGGGAGCATCCTACGAGCAGTACTTC. The genes are TRBV24-1 and TRBJ2-7, with D tentatively TRBD1 (6 bases). Germline loops: CDR1 KGHDR, CDR2 SFDVKD. The CDR3 is made up of 15 amino acids. Trimming removed 5 bases from V and 1 base from J, with 14 bases in between.

The chain employs TRBV3-1 (or the pseudogene TRBV3-2) and TRBJ1-6; D remains unclear. Deletions cut 0 bases from V and 5 bases from J, with 14 bases between. This CDR3 has 17 residues. The germline gives CDR1 LGHDT, CDR2 YNNKEL (reference sequence). CDR3 nucleotides: TGTGCCAGCAGCCAAGAGAGCGAGGGATCGGATAATTCACCCCTCCACTTT. Translation gives CASSQESEGSDNSPLHF.

The chain couples TRBV5-4 to TRBJ1-3; D is ambiguous. This CDR3 is 14 amino acids long. Germline CDR1 and CDR2: SGHNT and YYREEE (reference sequence). Trimming left V 0 bases short and J 2 bases short, with 6 bases between. For the CDR3, the DNA is TGTGCCAGCAGCTTGGGTGGCCCTGGAAACACCATATATTTT. This translates into CASSLGGPGNTIYF.

This chain joins TRBV20-1 and TRBJ2-7, with 7 bases fitting TRBD1. The CDR3 covers 15 residues. V lost 3 bases and J lost 5; bases outside the gene matches: 13. The germline V gene encodes CDR1 DFQATT and CDR2 SNEGSKA (reference sequence). CDR3 nucleotides: TGCAGTGCTAGTAAGGCGGCCCACAGGGGCCACGAGCAGTACTTC. Amino acid sequence: CSASKAAHRGHEQYF.

This clone is a singleton in its sample. The chain links TRBV30 to TRBJ1-2, with a possible D match to TRBD1 (5 bases). Trimming took off 0 bases at V and 3 bases at J, with 8 bases between the two ends. The germline gives CDR1 GTSNPN, CDR2 SVGIG (reference sequence). This CDR3 has 13 residues. CDR3 DNA sequence: TGTGCCTGGAGTGTCAGGACATACTATGGCTACACCTTC. Its protein product is CAWSVRTYYGYTF.

CDR3 in DNA: TGTGCCAGCACGGTGGGGGACATCAGACTCACCGGGGAGCTGTTTTTT. Amino acid sequence: CASTVGDIRLTGELFF. The chain links TRBV7-9 to TRBJ2-2, with D maybe TRBD1 (6 bases). The V gene lost 7 bases and the J gene lost 4 bases, with 19 bases spanning the gap. There are 16 residues in the CDR3. Germline CDR1 is SEHNR and CDR2 is FQNEAQ (reference sequence).

The J gene is TRBJ2-7, the V gene TRBV29-1; the D is unclear. CDR3 length equals 12 residues. Trimming stripped 3 bases from V and 2 bases from J, with 8 bases between. The V gene's germline CDR1 is SQVTM and CDR2 ANQGSEA. The CDR3 coding sequence is TGCAGCGTTGACCTTGGGGCCTACGAGCAGTACTTC. It is translated as CSVDLGAYEQYF.

The chain combines TRBV7-2 with TRBJ2-2, with TRBD1 identical over 7 bases. CDR3 length: 16 amino acids. Looked up from germline, CDR1 is SGHTA and CDR2 is FQGNSA. The trim removed 2 bases at V and 8 bases at J, leaving 11 bases unmatched. CDR3 in DNA: TGTGCCAGCAGCTTATTGGCTGGGACAGCCCCTGGGGAGCTGTTTTTT. Its translation: CASSLLAGTAPGELFF.

The chain links TRBV2 to TRBJ1-1, with D perhaps TRBD1 (6 bases). This CDR3 contains 17 residues. Germline CDR1 and CDR2: SNHLY and FYNNEI. Trimming pared 8 bases from V and 2 bases from J, leaving 24 bases between. CDR3 protein: CASQWGGQGYYNTEAFF. The CDR3 DNA is TGTGCCAGCCAGTGGGGGGGGCAGGGGTATTATAACACTGAAGCTTTCTTT.

The V call is TRBV7-2, the J call TRBJ1-5; D may be TRBD1 (6 bases). V lost 5 bases and J lost 1, with 18 bases in between. The germline CDR1 and CDR2 sequences are SGHTA and FQGNSA. This CDR3 has 17 residues. The CDR3 nucleotides are TGTGCCAGCAGCCCAACAACAGGGATGGGGAGCAATCAGCCCCAGCATTTT. Protein sequence: CASSPTTGMGSNQPQHF.

The rearrangement links TRBV6-6 to TRBJ2-7; 12 nucleotides line up with TRBD1. The CDR3 extends over 16 amino acids. V shed 0 bases, J shed 10 bases, and the junction held 10 bases outside the gene matches. Germline CDR1 is MNHNY and CDR2 is SVGAGI (reference sequence). As DNA, the CDR3 is TGTGCCAGCAGTTACTCGAATGTCGGGACAGGGGGCGCTCAGTACTTC. It codes for CASSYSNVGTGGAQYF.

This clone appeared a single time. This chain joins TRBV29-1 and TRBJ2-1; a possible D gene is TRBD2 (6 bases). This CDR3 region has 14 residues. The germline V gene has CDR1 SQVTM and CDR2 ANQGSEA. Trimming removed 4 bases from V and 9 bases from J, with 19 bases in between. CDR3 residues: CSVVSGEWGTEQFF. CDR3 DNA sequence: TGCAGCGTTGTTTCGGGAGAATGGGGGACTGAGCAGTTCTTC.

The genes are TRBV4-1 and TRBJ1-5; tentative D call: TRBD1 (6 bases). The CDR3 is 15 residues long. The germline V gene encodes CDR1 MGHRA and CDR2 YSYEKL. The ends were cut back, 2 bases at V and 3 bases at J, with 11 bases in the middle. The CDR3 protein is CASSQSDSLNQPQHF. Written as DNA, the CDR3 is TGCGCCAGCAGCCAATCGGACAGCCTCAATCAGCCCCAGCATTTT.

This clone has only a few counts. This chain uses TRBV27 with TRBJ1-2, with 9 bases lining up with TRBD1. The J segment lost 0 bases and the V segment lost 8 bases, leaving 1 base of the junction unmatched. The germline V gene has CDR1 MNHEY and CDR2 SMNVEV (reference sequence). The CDR3 contains 13 residues. CDR3 nucleotides: TGTGCCAGCGGACAGGGGCCTAACTATGGCTACACCTTC. Protein: CASGQGPNYGYTF.

V usage is TRBV3-1 (or the pseudogene TRBV3-2) and J usage is TRBJ2-3; D might be TRBD2 (6 bases). The CDR3 has 20 residues. V was trimmed by 0 bases and J by 2 bases, leaving 24 bases between them. The germline gives CDR1 LGHDT, CDR2 YNNKEL (reference sequence). CDR3 in amino acids: CASSQDHGALGGSSTDTQYF. The CDR3 region has the DNA TGTGCCAGCAGCCAAGATCACGGGGCTCTTGGGGGGTCATCCACAGATACGCAGTATTTT.